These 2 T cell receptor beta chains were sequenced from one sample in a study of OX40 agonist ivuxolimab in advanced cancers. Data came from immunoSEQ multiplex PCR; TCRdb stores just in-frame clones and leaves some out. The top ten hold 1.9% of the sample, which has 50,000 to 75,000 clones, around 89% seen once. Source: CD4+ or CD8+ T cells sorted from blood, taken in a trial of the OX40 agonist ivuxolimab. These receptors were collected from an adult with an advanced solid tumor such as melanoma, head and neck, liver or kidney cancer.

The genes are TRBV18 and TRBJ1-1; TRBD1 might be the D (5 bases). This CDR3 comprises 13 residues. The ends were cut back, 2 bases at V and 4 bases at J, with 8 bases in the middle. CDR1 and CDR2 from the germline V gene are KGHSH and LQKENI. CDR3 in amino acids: CASSPSQGTEAFF. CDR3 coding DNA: TGTGCCAGCTCACCATCCCAGGGCACTGAAGCTTTCTTT.

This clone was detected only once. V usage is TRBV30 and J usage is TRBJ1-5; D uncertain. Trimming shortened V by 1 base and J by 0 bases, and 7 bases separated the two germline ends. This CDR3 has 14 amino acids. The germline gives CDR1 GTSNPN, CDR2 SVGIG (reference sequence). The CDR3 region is CAWSDLNSNQPQHF. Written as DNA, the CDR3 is TGTGCCTGGAGTGATTTGAATAGCAATCAGCCCCAGCATTTT.